This T cell receptor (beta chain) is drawn from a study of beta chain features in type 1 diabetes. Expressed TCRB transcripts were sequenced, since all the RNA that had been isolated was reverse transcribed. TCRdb's table, derived via immunoSEQ multiplex PCR, lists solely in-frame clones and lacks some. This table holds nearly 350,000 clones, approximately 8% found once. From germline, CDR1 is SGHAT and CDR2 FQNNGV. The CDR3 is 13 amino acids. The V gene lost 1 base and the J gene lost 6 bases, with 7 bases spanning the gap. The chain carries TRBV11-2 and TRBJ2-1; perhaps TRBD2 as D (6 bases). The sequence was obtained from a woman between 18 and 29 years old in good health. Sequenced: central memory CD4+ T cells from blood. The CDR3, as DNA: TGTGCCAGCAGCTTAGCGACTAGCAATGAGCAGTTCTTC. This sequence encodes CASSLATSNEQFF.